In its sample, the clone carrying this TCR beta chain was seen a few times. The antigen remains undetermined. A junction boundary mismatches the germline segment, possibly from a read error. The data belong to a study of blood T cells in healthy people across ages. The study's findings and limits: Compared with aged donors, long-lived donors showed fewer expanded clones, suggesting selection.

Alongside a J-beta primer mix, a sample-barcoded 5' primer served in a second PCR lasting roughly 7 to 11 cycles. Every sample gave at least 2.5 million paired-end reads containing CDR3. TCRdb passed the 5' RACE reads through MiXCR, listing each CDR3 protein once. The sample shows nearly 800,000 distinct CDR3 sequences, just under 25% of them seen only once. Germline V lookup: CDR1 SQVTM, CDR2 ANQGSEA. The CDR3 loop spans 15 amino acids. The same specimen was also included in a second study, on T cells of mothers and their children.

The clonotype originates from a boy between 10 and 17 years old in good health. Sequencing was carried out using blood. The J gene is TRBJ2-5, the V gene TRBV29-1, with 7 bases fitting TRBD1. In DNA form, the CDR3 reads TGCAGCGCTGAAGACCCTGACAGGGAACACGAGACCCAGTACTTC. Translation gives CSAEDPDREHETQYF.